One sample yielded the 25 T cell receptor beta chains listed below, sequenced in a study of T cells in Graves' hyperthyroidism and ophthalmopathy. Researchers took RNA transcripts and amplified the TCR beta CDR3 regions from them. Primed by the HTBI set, a first-round RT-PCR was run on the TCR CDR3. Each CDR3 protein is one row after TCRdb ran MiXCR on the multiplex PCR reads. The sample lists approximately 620,000 distinct CDR3 sequences, about 15% seen once, with approximately 5.7% in the top ten. The sequencing sample was made of blood. These receptors all come from a woman in her 30s with Graves' hyperthyroidism that later progressed to Graves' ophthalmopathy.

This clonotype was seen repeatedly, ten times or more. The V gene is TRBV24-1, the J gene TRBJ1-2; D is unclear. CDR1 and CDR2 (germline): KGHDR, SFDVKD. Deletions cut 7 bases from V and 0 bases from J, with 20 bases between. This CDR3 comprises 17 residues. The CDR3 sequence is CATRGWLLLFANYGYTF. CDR3 coding DNA: TGTGCCACCAGAGGCTGGTTACTCCTTTTCGCTAACTATGGCTACACCTTC.

This clonotype was recorded many times. This sequence joins TRBV29-1 and TRBJ2-2, with D tentatively TRBD1 or TRBD2 (6 bases each). This CDR3 has 15 amino acids. Trimming pared 6 bases from V and 4 bases from J, leaving 18 bases between. Per the germline V gene, CDR1 is SQVTM and CDR2 is ANQGSEA. The CDR3 is CSVRGGSVGTGELFF. CDR3 coding DNA: TGCAGCGTGAGAGGGGGGAGCGTCGGCACCGGGGAGCTGTTTTTT.

This clonotype was seen at least ten times. V usage is TRBV20-1 and J usage is TRBJ2-5; D is ambiguous. This CDR3 region has 12 residues. CDR1 and CDR2 (germline): DFQATT, SNEGSKA (reference sequence). Deletions cut 3 bases from V and 2 bases from J, with 7 bases between. The CDR3 DNA reads TGCAGTGCTAGTGTCGGACAAGAGACCCAGTACTTC. Protein product: CSASVGQETQYF.

This clonotype was found many times. This rearrangement joins TRBV10-3 to TRBJ1-2, with D possibly being TRBD1 (5 bases). Trimming pared 3 bases from V and 2 bases from J, leaving 10 bases between. Germline CDR1 reads ENHRY; CDR2 reads SYGVKD. This CDR3 has 14 residues. The chain's CDR3 is CAISDYKGNYGYTF. Here the CDR3 DNA reads TGTGCCATCAGTGACTATAAGGGGAACTATGGCTACACCTTC.

This sequence joins TRBV14 and TRBJ1-2; D is ambiguous. The V and J ends lost 6 bases and 3 bases respectively, with 14 bases between them. CDR1 SGHDN and CDR2 FVKESK come from the germline V gene. The CDR3 totals 14 residues. The CDR3: CASSYSATYYGYTF. DNA for the CDR3: TGTGCCAGCAGTTATTCGGCGACTTACTATGGCTACACCTTC.

This clonotype was picked up a small number of times. The rearrangement uses TRBV29-1 and TRBJ1-4, with 8 bases lining up with TRBD1. CDR1 and CDR2 (germline): SQVTM, ANQGSEA. After removal of 5 bases from V and 2 bases from J, the junction contained 7 bases not matched to a gene. This CDR3 spans 15 amino acids. The CDR3 loop reads CSVRGQGGTNEKLFF. CDR3 coding DNA: TGCAGCGTTCGTGGACAGGGCGGGACTAATGAAAAACTGTTTTTT.

This clonotype was counted ten times or more. The genes are TRBV7-2 and TRBJ2-5, with 7 nucleotides matching TRBD1. The CDR3 is 16 amino acids. J gave up 2 bases and V 2 bases, and 8 bases lay outside the gene matches. Germline V gene sequence: CDR1 SGHTA, CDR2 FQGNSA. The CDR3 spells CASSLTRGPAQETQYF. CDR3 coding DNA: TGTGCCAGCAGCTTAACGAGGGGGCCCGCGCAAGAGACCCAGTACTTC. The whole variable domain, remainder taken from reference TRBV7-2 and TRBJ2-5, is GAGVSQSPSNKVTEKGKDVELRCDPISGHTALYWYRQSLGQGLEFLIYFQGNSAPDKSGLPSDRFSAERTGGSVSTLTIQRTQQEDSAVYLCASSLTRGPAQETQYFGPGTRLLVL.

On this clonotype itself: Possible read error: a much larger clone is one base away. The chain links TRBV6-5 to TRBJ1-1, with TRBD1 matching 7 bases. This CDR3 region has 16 residues. Germline CDR1 and CDR2: MNHEY and SVGAGI. Trimming took 2 bases from V and 5 from J; bases not matched to a gene: 11. The CDR3 reads CASSYDKGARGTEAFF. The CDR3 DNA reads as TGTGCCAGCAGTTACGATAAGGGGGCGAGAGGGACTGAAGCTTTCTTT.

This clonotype was counted many times. V and J are TRBV24-1 and TRBJ1-2; D possibly corresponds to TRBD1 (5 bases). The CDR3 totals 13 residues. Germline CDR1 is KGHDR and CDR2 is SFDVKD. V was shortened by 4 bases and J by 4 bases, with 9 bases between the two germline ends. This CDR3 is CATSERGAYGYTF. The CDR3 nucleotides read TGTGCCACCAGTGAAAGGGGAGCCTATGGCTACACCTTC.

Worth noting for this clonotype: A single base separates this from a much larger clone, so it may be a read error. The chain joins TRBV2 to TRBJ1-3; D gene ambiguous. CDR3 size: 15 residues. Germline V gene sequence: CDR1 SNHLY, CDR2 FYNNEI. CDR3 residues: CASSTRGGSGSTIYF. DNA for the CDR3: TGTGCCAGCTCGACCCGGGGAGGTTCTGGAAGCACCATATATTTT.

This clonotype was counted between two and nine times. The CDR3 nucleotides are TGTGCCAGCAGTGAAGCGCGCCAGGGCTATGGCTACACCTTC. Protein product: CASSEARQGYGYTF. This chain joins TRBV6-1 and TRBJ1-2, with a weak D call TRBD1 (5 bases). Germline V CDR1 and CDR2: MNHNS, SASEGT. The CDR3 is 14 residues long. Trimming removed 0 bases at V and 4 bases at J, with 9 bases between.

This clonotype was observed at least ten times. V gene TRBV19 combines with J gene TRBJ2-7; 9 bases are shared with TRBD1. V gave up 7 bases and J gave up 5 bases; unmatched junction bases: 12. The CDR3 is 15 residues long. CDR1 and CDR2 from the germline V gene are LNHDA and SQIVND (reference sequence). DNA of the CDR3: TGTGCCAGTAACGGAGTGGGGACAGGGTTCAACGAGCAGTACTTC. The encoded protein is CASNGVGTGFNEQYF.

Many counts were recorded for this clonotype. V usage is TRBV29-1 and J usage is TRBJ1-5; unclear D gene. Per the germline V gene, CDR1 is SQVTM and CDR2 is ANQGSEA. The germline V and J ends were trimmed by 4 bases and 0 bases, with 13 bases remaining between them. CDR3 size: 15 residues. Here the CDR3 DNA reads TGCAGCGTTGCGGTCTCCGGTAATAGCAATCAGCCCCAGCATTTT. The encoded protein is CSVAVSGNSNQPQHF.

This clonotype was recorded a few times. The V call is TRBV11-2, the J call TRBJ1-4, with D uncertain. Trimming removed 3 bases at V and 3 bases at J, with 11 bases between. This CDR3 is built from 15 residues. Per the germline V gene, CDR1 is SGHAT and CDR2 is FQNNGV. In DNA form, the CDR3 reads TGTGCCAGCAGCTTGGAGGCAGCTCCTAATGAAAAACTGTTTTTT. The encoded protein is CASSLEAAPNEKLFF. Full variable domain (rest looked up from reference TRBV11-2 and TRBJ1-4): EAGVAQSPRYKIIEKRQSVAFWCNPISGHATLYWYQQILGQGPKLLIQFQNNGVVDDSQLPKDRFSAERLKGVDSTLKIQPAKLEDSAVYLCASSLEAAPNEKLFFGSGTQLSVL.

This clonotype was detected many times. The chain combines TRBV12-3 or TRBV12-4 with TRBJ2-7; the match to TRBD1 covers 9 bases. Trimming took 7 bases from V and 4 from J; bases not matched to a gene: 11. The CDR3 has 15 amino acids. The CDR3, as DNA: TGTGCCAGCAAAAAACAGGGGGCTTTTCCTTACGAGCAGTACTTC. Translating it yields CASKKQGAFPYEQYF.

This clonotype came up a few times. This chain's CDR3 is CASVINRIAGNTIYF. The CDR3 DNA reads TGTGCCAGCGTTATCAACAGGATTGCCGGAAACACCATATATTTT. This chain connects TRBV6-2 or TRBV6-3 to TRBJ1-3; a weak D match, TRBD1 (5 bases). Looked up from germline, CDR1 is MNHEY and CDR2 is SVGEGT. V lost 8 bases, J lost 4 bases, and 18 bases lay in between. The CDR3 covers 15 residues.

The chain combines TRBV6-2 or TRBV6-3 with TRBJ2-1, with TRBD2 as a possible D gene (6 bases). Trimming stripped 4 bases from V and 10 bases from J, with 17 bases between. The CDR3 has 14 residues. Germline loops: CDR1 MNHEY, CDR2 SVGEGT. CDR3 in DNA: TGTGCCAGCAGTTCGGGACCAGCGGAGGGGGAGCAGTTCTTC. Translating gives CASSSGPAEGEQFF.

This clonotype was counted many times. The CDR3 DNA reads TGCAGTGCTAGAGGTCCTCGACTAGCGGACTCCTACAATGAGCAGTTCTTC. Translating it yields CSARGPRLADSYNEQFF. The V and J genes are TRBV20-1 and TRBJ2-1, with 9 bases fitting TRBD2. CDR3 length equals 17 residues. Germline CDR1 DFQATT, CDR2 SNEGSKA (reference sequence). V was clipped by 1 base and J by 0 bases; unmatched bases: 7.

This clonotype was seen at least ten times. The V call is TRBV5-5, the J call TRBJ1-5, with 10 positions matching TRBD1. V shed 4 bases, J shed 6 bases, and the junction held 7 bases outside the gene matches. The CDR3 length is 15 residues. Germline CDR1 SGHKS, CDR2 YYEKEE (reference sequence). The CDR3 DNA reads as TGTGCCAGCAGCCCGGGACAGGGGATGGGTCAGCCCCAGCATTTT. As protein: CASSPGQGMGQPQHF.

The rearrangement links TRBV5-6 to TRBJ1-5; 7 positions agree with TRBD1. J lost 4 bases, V lost 0 bases, and 4 bases had no gene match. CDR3 length: 15 amino acids. CDR1 is SGHDT, CDR2 YYEEEE, per germline. The chain's CDR3 is CASSLDPTGNQPQHF. CDR3 nucleotides: TGTGCCAGCAGCTTGGACCCGACAGGGAATCAGCCCCAGCATTTT.

This clonotype was picked up many times. V is TRBV19 and J is TRBJ1-1; D gene unclear. The CDR3 sequence is 14 residues long. V lost 1 base and J 0 bases, leaving 6 bases between the germline ends. Looked up from germline, CDR1 is LNHDA and CDR2 is SQIVND (reference sequence). The chain's CDR3 is CASSIAPMNTEAFF. CDR3 sequence (DNA): TGTGCCAGTAGTATAGCACCAATGAACACTGAAGCTTTCTTT. The full variable domain, in which reference TRBV19 and TRBJ1-1 provide the parts outside the CDR3, is DGGITQSPKYLFRKEGQNVTLSCEQNLNHDAMYWYRQDPGQGLRLIYYSQIVNDFQKGDIAEGYSVSREKKESFPLTVTSAQKNPTAFYLCASSIAPMNTEAFFGQGTRLTVV.

This clonotype was seen at least ten times. The chain carries TRBV7-6 and TRBJ2-3; the D gene is possibly TRBD2 (6 bases). CDR3 length equals 13 residues. CDR1 and CDR2 (germline): SGHVS, FNYEAQ. Deletions cut 4 bases from V and 4 bases from J, with 9 bases between. CDR3 sequence: CASSSEGPDTQYF. CDR3 DNA: TGTGCCAGCAGCTCGGAGGGTCCAGATACGCAGTATTTT.

In its sample, this clonotype was seen many times. CDR3: CASTSSENEQFF. As DNA, the CDR3 is TGTGCCAGCACCTCCTCGGAGAATGAGCAGTTCTTC. The chain couples TRBV5-6 to TRBJ2-1; D unresolved. CDR1 and CDR2 (germline): SGHDT, YYEEEE. The CDR3 has 12 amino acids. V lost 6 bases to trimming and J lost 7 bases, with 11 bases between them.

For this clonotype: A much larger clone sits a single nucleotide away, making a read error possible. This chain joins TRBV6-1 and TRBJ2-3, with TRBD2 matching 11 bases. Germline V gene lookup returns CDR1 MNHNS and CDR2 SASEGT. The CDR3 has 19 residues. J gave up 2 bases and V 3 bases, and 13 bases lay outside the gene matches. CDR3 protein: CASSDTSGSALPYTDTQYF. DNA for the CDR3: TGTGCCAGCAGTGATACTAGCGGGAGCGCACTTCCCTACACAGATACGCAGTATTTT.

Turning to this clonotype: A clone one base away is much larger, so this may be a read error. J is TRBJ1-6 and V is TRBV20-1; 7 bases align to TRBD1. Germline V CDR1 and CDR2: DFQATT, SNEGSKA (reference sequence). This CDR3 has 14 residues. The ends lost 7 bases at V and 13 bases at J; junction bases unmatched: 16. Written as DNA, the CDR3 is TGCAGTGGTTCCACAGGGGCCGGCTCCGGCCCCCTCCACTTT. Translated: CSGSTGAGSGPLHF.